A selection of T cell receptor beta chains follows, all from one sample in a study of cytomegalovirus exposure and HLA in healthy donors. Measured with immunoSEQ multiplex PCR; TCRdb has only the in-frame clones, and not every one. Of about 200,000 clones detected, around nine tenths appear once; the ten largest clones hold roughly 0.32%. Sequencing used PBMCs. The receptors stem from a woman aged 25 to 39 in good health and CMV-seronegative. The CDR3 runs from the conserved cysteine through the conserved F or W. The D gene is left open where the match is weak. Clone size is not always given. Where it is, it says once, few, many or a class for expanded clones.

j_call: TRBJ2-2
d_call: TRBD2
v_call: TRBV5-4
clone_size: NA
cdr3_aa: CASSLGSGGANGELFF
cdr3_nt: TGTGCCAGCAGCTTGGGGAGCGGGGGGGCCAACGGGGAGCTGTTTTTT

j_call: TRBJ2-1
d_call: NA
v_call: TRBV7-9
clone_size: once
cdr3_aa: CASSLLRGLPGPTYEQFF
cdr3_nt: TGTGCCAGCAGCTTGCTCCGCGGGTTACCAGGCCCGACCTATGAGCAGTTCTTC

j_call: TRBJ2-2
d_call: NA
v_call: TRBV7-9
clone_size: NA
cdr3_aa: CASSPLRDGELFF
cdr3_nt: TGTGCCAGCAGCCCCCTCAGGGACGGGGAGCTGTTTTTT

j_call: TRBJ1-4
d_call: TRBD1
v_call: TRBV11-2
clone_size: NA
cdr3_aa: CASSGGGGLEKLFF
cdr3_nt: TGTGCCAGCAGCGGAGGGGGCGGTCTTGAAAAACTGTTTTTT

j_call: TRBJ2-3
d_call: TRBD2
v_call: TRBV2
clone_size: few
cdr3_aa: CASSVAGGGTDTQYF
cdr3_nt: TGTGCCAGCAGTGTAGCGGGTGGGGGGACAGATACGCAGTATTTT

j_call: TRBJ2-5
d_call: NA
v_call: TRBV7-3
clone_size: NA
cdr3_aa: CASSLTGMETQYF
cdr3_nt: TGTGCCAGCAGCTTAACGGGCATGGAGACCCAGTACTTC

j_call: TRBJ2-1
d_call: NA
v_call: TRBV5-6
clone_size: NA
cdr3_aa: CASSFSSGPYNEQFF
cdr3_nt: TGTGCCAGCAGCTTTAGTTCAGGCCCGTACAATGAGCAGTTCTTC

j_call: TRBJ2-1
d_call: NA
v_call: TRBV7-7
clone_size: few
cdr3_aa: CASSLVAGAYNEQFF
cdr3_nt: TGTGCTAGCAGCTTAGTGGCAGGGGCCTACAATGAGCAGTTCTTC

j_call: TRBJ2-3
d_call: NA
v_call: TRBV5-1
clone_size: once
cdr3_aa: CASSLGGGVATDTQYF
cdr3_nt: TGCGCCAGCAGCTTGGGGGGCGGGGTAGCCACAGATACGCAGTATTTT

j_call: TRBJ2-2
d_call: TRBD2
v_call: TRBV5-6
clone_size: NA
cdr3_aa: CASSWLAGQTGELFF
cdr3_nt: TGTGCCAGCAGCTGGCTAGCGGGGCAAACCGGGGAGCTGTTTTTT

j_call: TRBJ2-3
d_call: NA
v_call: TRBV9
clone_size: once
cdr3_aa: CASSVSGWADTQYF
cdr3_nt: TGTGCCAGCAGCGTTAGCGGCTGGGCAGATACGCAGTATTTT

j_call: TRBJ2-7
d_call: NA
v_call: TRBV2
clone_size: NA
cdr3_aa: CAILQSYEQYF
cdr3_nt: TGTGCCATCCTACAGTCCTACGAGCAGTACTTC

j_call: TRBJ2-1
d_call: TRBD2
v_call: TRBV4-1
clone_size: NA
cdr3_aa: CASSQQSGTSAYNEQFF
cdr3_nt: TGCGCCAGCAGCCAACAATCCGGGACTAGCGCCTACAATGAGCAGTTCTTC

j_call: TRBJ2-5
d_call: NA
v_call: TRBV19
clone_size: NA
cdr3_aa: CASSILGKGETQYF
cdr3_nt: TGTGCCAGTAGTATTTTGGGGAAGGGGGAGACCCAGTACTTC

j_call: TRBJ2-2
d_call: TRBD2
v_call: TRBV27
clone_size: NA
cdr3_aa: CASSLSGTSGFTGELFF
cdr3_nt: TGTGCCAGCAGTTTATCGGGGACTAGCGGGTTCACCGGGGAGCTGTTTTTT

j_call: TRBJ1-6
d_call: NA
v_call: TRBV27
clone_size: NA
cdr3_aa: CASSRSSYNSPLHF
cdr3_nt: TGTGCCAGCAGTCGCAGCTCCTATAATTCACCCCTCCACTTT

j_call: TRBJ2-3
d_call: NA
v_call: TRBV28
clone_size: few
cdr3_aa: CASSEGFSVGGDTQYF
cdr3_nt: TGTGCCAGCTCCGAAGGATTTAGCGTGGGCGGAGATACGCAGTATTTT

j_call: TRBJ2-7
d_call: NA
v_call: TRBV11-3
clone_size: NA
cdr3_aa: CASSVAYEQYF
cdr3_nt: TGTGCCAGCAGCGTGGCTTACGAGCAGTACTTC

j_call: TRBJ1-5
d_call: NA
v_call: TRBV28
clone_size: NA
cdr3_aa: CASSSKPRGNQPQHF
cdr3_nt: TGTGCCAGCAGTTCGAAACCCCGGGGGAATCAGCCCCAGCATTTT

j_call: TRBJ2-7
d_call: NA
v_call: TRBV7-9
clone_size: NA
cdr3_aa: CASSLPTSTYEQYF
cdr3_nt: TGTGCCAGCAGCTTACCGACATCCACCTACGAGCAGTACTTC

j_call: TRBJ2-1
d_call: NA
v_call: TRBV5-6
clone_size: NA
cdr3_aa: CASSSWPGSSYNEQFF
cdr3_nt: TGTGCCAGCAGCTCGTGGCCCGGGAGCTCCTACAATGAGCAGTTCTTC

j_call: TRBJ2-7
d_call: TRBD1
v_call: TRBV7-3
clone_size: NA
cdr3_aa: CASSLTAGTGYEQYF
cdr3_nt: TGTGCCAGCAGCTTAACGGCGGGGACAGGGTACGAGCAGTACTTC

j_call: TRBJ2-7
d_call: NA
v_call: TRBV6-5
clone_size: NA
cdr3_aa: CASSSAPVYEQYF
cdr3_nt: TGTGCCAGCAGCAGCGCCCCGGTCTACGAGCAGTACTTC

j_call: TRBJ1-1
d_call: NA
v_call: TRBV28
clone_size: few
cdr3_aa: CASSLGRGTEAFF
cdr3_nt: TGTGCCAGCAGCCTCGGGAGGGGCACTGAAGCTTTCTTT

j_call: TRBJ2-1
d_call: NA
v_call: TRBV4-1
clone_size: NA
cdr3_aa: CASSQDSAPGRNEQFF
cdr3_nt: TGCGCCAGCAGCCAAGATTCGGCGCCAGGGCGCAATGAGCAGTTCTTC

j_call: TRBJ1-1
d_call: NA
v_call: TRBV25-1
clone_size: NA
cdr3_aa: CASGYQGPPWTEAFF
cdr3_nt: TGTGCCAGCGGTTACCAGGGTCCCCCTTGGACTGAAGCTTTCTTT

j_call: TRBJ1-5
d_call: NA
v_call: TRBV5-1
clone_size: NA
cdr3_aa: CASNRAQPQHF
cdr3_nt: TGCGCCAGCAACAGGGCGCAGCCCCAGCATTTT

j_call: TRBJ2-1
d_call: TRBD1
v_call: TRBV14
clone_size: NA
cdr3_aa: CASSPMRDSDSYNEQFF
cdr3_nt: TGTGCCAGCAGCCCGATGAGGGACAGCGATTCCTACAATGAGCAGTTCTTC

j_call: TRBJ2-2
d_call: TRBD2
v_call: TRBV7-3
clone_size: NA
cdr3_aa: CASRRTSGAGELFF
cdr3_nt: TGTGCCAGCAGGCGGACTAGCGGGGCCGGGGAGCTGTTTTTT

j_call: TRBJ2-7
d_call: TRBD2
v_call: TRBV2
clone_size: NA
cdr3_aa: CASSETGLAGAPEQYF
cdr3_nt: TGTGCCAGCAGTGAGACGGGGCTAGCGGGAGCCCCCGAGCAGTACTTC

j_call: TRBJ1-1
d_call: TRBD1
v_call: TRBV28
clone_size: NA
cdr3_aa: CASGGDRGLTEAFF
cdr3_nt: TGTGCCAGCGGAGGCGACAGGGGGCTCACTGAAGCTTTCTTT

j_call: TRBJ1-1
d_call: NA
v_call: TRBV5-1
clone_size: NA
cdr3_aa: CASSLDGQNTEAFF
cdr3_nt: TGCGCCAGCAGCTTGGATGGACAGAACACTGAAGCTTTCTTT

j_call: TRBJ2-4
d_call: NA
v_call: TRBV6-5
clone_size: NA
cdr3_aa: CASRREHIQYF
cdr3_nt: TGTGCCAGCAGGAGGGAGCACATTCAGTACTTC

j_call: TRBJ2-2
d_call: NA
v_call: TRBV9
clone_size: once
cdr3_aa: CASSGILATGELFF
cdr3_nt: TGTGCCAGCAGCGGGATCCTAGCCACCGGGGAGCTGTTTTTT

j_call: TRBJ2-3
d_call: NA
v_call: TRBV29-1
clone_size: NA
cdr3_aa: CSVDVSRSTDTQYF
cdr3_nt: TGCAGCGTTGACGTATCCCGGAGCACAGATACGCAGTATTTT

j_call: TRBJ1-1
d_call: TRBD1
v_call: TRBV28
clone_size: NA
cdr3_aa: CASSFAPRTGANTEAFF
cdr3_nt: TGTGCCAGCAGTTTTGCACCCCGGACAGGGGCGAACACTGAAGCTTTCTTT

j_call: TRBJ1-2
d_call: NA
v_call: TRBV29-1
clone_size: NA
cdr3_aa: CSVEDLDLDYGHTF
cdr3_nt: TGCAGCGTTGAAGATCTGGACCTCGACTATGGCCACACCTTC

j_call: TRBJ2-5
d_call: TRBD2
v_call: TRBV10-3
clone_size: NA
cdr3_aa: CAISISGSETQYF
cdr3_nt: TGTGCCATCAGCATTAGCGGGAGCGAGACCCAGTACTTC

j_call: TRBJ1-2
d_call: NA
v_call: TRBV5-6
clone_size: NA
cdr3_aa: CASSPWAGDSYTF
cdr3_nt: TGTGCCAGCAGCCCCTGGGCAGGGGACAGCTACACCTTC

j_call: TRBJ2-3
d_call: NA
v_call: TRBV7-3
clone_size: NA
cdr3_aa: CASSAADTDTQYF
cdr3_nt: TGTGCCAGCAGCGCGGCAGACACAGATACGCAGTATTTT

j_call: TRBJ2-7
d_call: NA
v_call: TRBV5-4
clone_size: once
cdr3_aa: CASSLDRGSYEQYF
cdr3_nt: TGTGCCAGCAGCTTGGATAGGGGATCCTACGAGCAGTACTTC

j_call: TRBJ1-2
d_call: NA
v_call: TRBV5-6
clone_size: NA
cdr3_aa: CASSLEGPGGYGYTF
cdr3_nt: TGTGCCAGCAGCTTGGAAGGGCCAGGCGGGTATGGCTACACCTTC

j_call: TRBJ1-1
d_call: NA
v_call: TRBV2
clone_size: NA
cdr3_aa: CASQGPNTEAFF
cdr3_nt: TGTGCCAGCCAGGGCCCGAACACTGAAGCTTTCTTT

j_call: TRBJ2-1
d_call: TRBD2
v_call: TRBV28
clone_size: NA
cdr3_aa: CASSRPILAGVSYNEQFF
cdr3_nt: TGTGCCAGCAGTCGACCGATTCTAGCGGGAGTATCCTACAATGAGCAGTTCTTC

j_call: TRBJ2-7
d_call: TRBD2
v_call: TRBV6-1
clone_size: NA
cdr3_aa: CASSRTSGSTLYF
cdr3_nt: TGTGCCAGCAGCCGGACTAGCGGATCGACGTTGTACTTC

j_call: TRBJ2-7
d_call: TRBD2
v_call: TRBV6-1
clone_size: NA
cdr3_aa: CASSDGGARFNEQYF
cdr3_nt: TGTGCCAGCAGTGACGGGGGGGCGCGGTTTAACGAGCAGTACTTC

j_call: TRBJ1-2
d_call: NA
v_call: TRBV6-1
clone_size: NA
cdr3_aa: CASSQGGGYGYTF
cdr3_nt: TGTGCCAGCAGTCAAGGAGGCGGCTATGGCTACACCTTC

j_call: TRBJ2-5
d_call: NA
v_call: TRBV7-2
clone_size: NA
cdr3_aa: CASSLWGPRGQETQYF
cdr3_nt: TGTGCCAGCAGCTTATGGGGCCCCAGGGGCCAAGAGACCCAGTACTTC

j_call: TRBJ2-2
d_call: NA
v_call: TRBV19
clone_size: NA
cdr3_aa: CASSIDPLDRATLTGELFF
cdr3_nt: TGTGCCAGTAGTATAGATCCCCTGGACAGAGCAACTTTAACCGGGGAGCTGTTTTTT

j_call: TRBJ2-1
d_call: NA
v_call: TRBV9
clone_size: few
cdr3_aa: CASSEHLRNEQFF
cdr3_nt: TGTGCCAGCAGCGAGCACCTACGGAATGAGCAGTTCTTC

j_call: TRBJ2-7
d_call: TRBD2
v_call: TRBV29-1
clone_size: NA
cdr3_aa: CSVLAGEDEQYF
cdr3_nt: TGCAGCGTATTAGCGGGAGAGGACGAGCAGTACTTC

j_call: TRBJ2-1
d_call: TRBD2
v_call: TRBV10-3
clone_size: once
cdr3_aa: CAISESRGLATLGYNEQFF
cdr3_nt: TGTGCCATCAGTGAGTCGAGGGGACTAGCTACCCTCGGTTACAATGAGCAGTTCTTC